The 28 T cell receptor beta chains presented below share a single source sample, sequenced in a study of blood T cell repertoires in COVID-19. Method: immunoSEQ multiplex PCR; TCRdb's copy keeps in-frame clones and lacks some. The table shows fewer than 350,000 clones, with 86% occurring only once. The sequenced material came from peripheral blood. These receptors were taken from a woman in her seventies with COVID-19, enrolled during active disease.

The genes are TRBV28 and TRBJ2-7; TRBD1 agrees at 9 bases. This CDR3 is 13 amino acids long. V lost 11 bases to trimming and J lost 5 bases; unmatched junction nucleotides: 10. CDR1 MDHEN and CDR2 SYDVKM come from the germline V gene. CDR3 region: CAYKDRGRNEQYF. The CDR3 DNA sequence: TGTGCCTACAAGGACAGGGGCAGAAACGAGCAGTACTTC.

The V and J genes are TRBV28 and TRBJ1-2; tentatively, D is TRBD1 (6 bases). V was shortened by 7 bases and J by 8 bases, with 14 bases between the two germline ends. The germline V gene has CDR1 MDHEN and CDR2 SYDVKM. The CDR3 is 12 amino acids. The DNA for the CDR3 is TGTGCCAGCACCGCGGGGGCACAAGGCTACACCTTC. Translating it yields CASTAGAQGYTF.

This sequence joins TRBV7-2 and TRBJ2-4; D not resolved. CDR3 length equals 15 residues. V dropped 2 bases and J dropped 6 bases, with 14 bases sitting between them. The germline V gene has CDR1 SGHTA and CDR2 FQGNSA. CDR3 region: CASSLRRLDGNIQYF. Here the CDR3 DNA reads TGTGCCAGCAGCTTACGTAGGCTAGATGGAAACATTCAGTACTTC.

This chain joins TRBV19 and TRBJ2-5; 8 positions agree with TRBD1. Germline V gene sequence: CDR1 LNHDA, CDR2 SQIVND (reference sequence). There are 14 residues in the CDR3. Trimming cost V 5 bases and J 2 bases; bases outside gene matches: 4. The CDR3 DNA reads TGTGCCAGTAGTCTACGGACAGGGCAAGAGACCCAGTACTTC. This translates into CASSLRTGQETQYF.

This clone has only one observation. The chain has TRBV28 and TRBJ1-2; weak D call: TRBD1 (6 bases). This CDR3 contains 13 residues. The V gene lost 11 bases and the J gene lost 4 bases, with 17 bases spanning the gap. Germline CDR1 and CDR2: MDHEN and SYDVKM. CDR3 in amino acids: CAHGGPEGYGYTF. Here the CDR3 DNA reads TGTGCCCACGGGGGGCCCGAGGGCTATGGCTACACCTTC.

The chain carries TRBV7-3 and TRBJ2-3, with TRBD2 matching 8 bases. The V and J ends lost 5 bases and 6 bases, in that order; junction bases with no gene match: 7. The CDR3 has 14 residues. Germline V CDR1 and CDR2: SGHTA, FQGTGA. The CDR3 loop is CASSLGGASDTQYF. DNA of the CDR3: TGTGCCAGCAGCCTCGGGGGGGCCTCGGATACGCAGTATTTT.

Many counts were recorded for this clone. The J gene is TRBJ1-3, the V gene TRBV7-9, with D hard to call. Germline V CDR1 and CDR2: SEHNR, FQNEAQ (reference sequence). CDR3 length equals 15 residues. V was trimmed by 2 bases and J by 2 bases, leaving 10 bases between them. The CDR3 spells CASSLKVQAGNTIYF. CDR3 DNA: TGTGCCAGCAGCTTAAAGGTGCAGGCTGGAAACACCATATATTTT.

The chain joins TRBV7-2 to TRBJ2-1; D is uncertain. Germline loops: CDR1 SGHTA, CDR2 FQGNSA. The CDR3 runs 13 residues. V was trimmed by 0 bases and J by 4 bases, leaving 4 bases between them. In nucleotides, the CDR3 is TGTGCCAGCAGCTTAGCCCGGTACAATGAGCAGTTCTTC. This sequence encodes CASSLARYNEQFF.

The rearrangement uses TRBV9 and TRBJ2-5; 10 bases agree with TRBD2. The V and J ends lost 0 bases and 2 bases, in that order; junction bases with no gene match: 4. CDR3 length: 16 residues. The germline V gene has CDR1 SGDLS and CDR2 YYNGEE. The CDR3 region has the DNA TGTGCCAGCAGCGTAGGAGGAGCGGGGGGGCAAGAGACCCAGTACTTC. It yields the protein CASSVGGAGGQETQYF. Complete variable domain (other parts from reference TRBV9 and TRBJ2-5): DSGVTQTPKHLITATGQRVTLRCSPRSGDLSVYWYQQSLDQGLQFLIQYYNGEERAKGNILERFSAQQFPDLHSELNLSSLELGDSALYFCASSVGGAGGQETQYFGPGTRLLVL.

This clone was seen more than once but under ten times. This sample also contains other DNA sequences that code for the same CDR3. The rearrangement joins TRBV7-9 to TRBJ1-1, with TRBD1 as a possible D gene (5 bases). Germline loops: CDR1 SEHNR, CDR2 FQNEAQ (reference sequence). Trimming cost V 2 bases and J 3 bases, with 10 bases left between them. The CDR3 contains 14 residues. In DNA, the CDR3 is TGTGCCAGCAGCTTAATCGGGGGTGACACTGAAGCTTTCTTT. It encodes CASSLIGGDTEAFF.

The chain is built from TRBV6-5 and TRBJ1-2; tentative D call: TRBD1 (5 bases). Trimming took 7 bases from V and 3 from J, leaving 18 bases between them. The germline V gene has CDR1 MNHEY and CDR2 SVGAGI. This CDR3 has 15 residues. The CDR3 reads CASKRDPGGDYGYTF. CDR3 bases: TGTGCCAGCAAGCGGGACCCGGGAGGGGACTATGGCTACACCTTC.

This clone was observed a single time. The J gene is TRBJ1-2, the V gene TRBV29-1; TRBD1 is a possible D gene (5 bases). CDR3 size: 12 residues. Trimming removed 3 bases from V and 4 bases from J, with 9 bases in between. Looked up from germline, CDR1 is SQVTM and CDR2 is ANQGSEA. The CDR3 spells CSVDRGTYGYTF. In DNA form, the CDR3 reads TGCAGCGTTGATCGGGGGACCTATGGCTACACCTTC.

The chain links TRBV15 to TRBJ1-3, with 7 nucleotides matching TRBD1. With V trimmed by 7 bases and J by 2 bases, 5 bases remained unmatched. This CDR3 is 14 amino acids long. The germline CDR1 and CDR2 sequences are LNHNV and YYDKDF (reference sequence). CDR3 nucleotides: TGTGCCACCACCGACAGGGAGGCTGGAAACACCATATATTTT. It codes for CATTDREAGNTIYF.

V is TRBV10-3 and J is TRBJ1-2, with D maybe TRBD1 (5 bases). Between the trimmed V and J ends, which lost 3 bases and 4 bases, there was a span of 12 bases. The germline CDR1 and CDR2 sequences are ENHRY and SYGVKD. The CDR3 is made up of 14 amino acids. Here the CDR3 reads CAISDRAGFYGYTF. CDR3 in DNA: TGTGCCATCAGTGACAGGGCCGGGTTCTATGGCTACACCTTC.

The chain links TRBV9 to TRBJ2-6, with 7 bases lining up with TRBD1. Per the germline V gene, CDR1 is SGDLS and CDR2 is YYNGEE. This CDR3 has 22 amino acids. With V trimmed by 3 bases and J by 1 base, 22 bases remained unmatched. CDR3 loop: CASSARQGLGIGTSSGANVLTF. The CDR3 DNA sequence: TGTGCCAGCAGCGCGAGACAGGGATTGGGGATTGGAACGTCGTCTGGGGCCAACGTCCTGACTTTC.

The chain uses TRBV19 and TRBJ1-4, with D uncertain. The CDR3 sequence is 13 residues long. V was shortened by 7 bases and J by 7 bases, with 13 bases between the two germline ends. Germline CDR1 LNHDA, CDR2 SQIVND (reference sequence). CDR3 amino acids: CASKVRVGEKLFF. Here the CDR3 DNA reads TGTGCCAGTAAAGTAAGAGTTGGTGAAAAACTGTTTTTT.

CDR3 DNA sequence: TGTGCCAGCAGGCCATGGGCAGGGGGCAATCAGCCCCAGCATTTT. This sequence encodes CASRPWAGGNQPQHF. This chain links TRBV7-2 with TRBJ1-5; D is perhaps TRBD1 (6 bases). There are 15 residues in the CDR3. Germline CDR1 and CDR2: SGHTA and FQGNSA. Trimming took 6 bases from V and 2 from J, leaving 14 bases between them.

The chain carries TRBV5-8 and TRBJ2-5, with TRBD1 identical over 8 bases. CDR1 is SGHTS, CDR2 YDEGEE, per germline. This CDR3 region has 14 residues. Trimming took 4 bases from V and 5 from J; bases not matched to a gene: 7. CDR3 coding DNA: TGTGCCAGCAGCGTGGGGGACAGGATGGAGACCCAGTACTTC. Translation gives CASSVGDRMETQYF.

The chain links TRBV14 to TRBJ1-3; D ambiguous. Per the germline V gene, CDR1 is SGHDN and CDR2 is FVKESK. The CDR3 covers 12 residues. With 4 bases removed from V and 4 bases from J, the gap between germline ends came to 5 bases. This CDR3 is CASSLQGNTIYF. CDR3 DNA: TGTGCCAGCAGCCTACAGGGAAACACCATATATTTT.

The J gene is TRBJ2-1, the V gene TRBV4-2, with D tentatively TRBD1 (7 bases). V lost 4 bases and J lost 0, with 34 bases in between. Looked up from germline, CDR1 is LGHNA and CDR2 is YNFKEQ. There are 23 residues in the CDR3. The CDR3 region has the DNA TGTGCCAGCAGCCCTACGGGACAGAGGGGGGCACCGGGGTCGATTTCCTCCTACAATGAGCAGTTCTTC. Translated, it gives CASSPTGQRGAPGSISSYNEQFF.

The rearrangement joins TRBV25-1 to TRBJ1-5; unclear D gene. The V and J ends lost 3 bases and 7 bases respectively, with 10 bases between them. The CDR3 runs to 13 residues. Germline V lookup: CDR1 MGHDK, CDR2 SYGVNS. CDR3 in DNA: TGTGCCAGCAGTGAGGAGGGAGGGCAGCCCCAGCATTTT. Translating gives CASSEEGGQPQHF.

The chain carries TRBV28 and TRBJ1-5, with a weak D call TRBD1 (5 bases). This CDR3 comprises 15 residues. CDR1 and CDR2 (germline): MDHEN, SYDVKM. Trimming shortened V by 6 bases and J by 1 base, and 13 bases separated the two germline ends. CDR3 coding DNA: TGTGCCAGCAGAAAGGGGTTCAGGAGCAATCAGCCCCAGCATTTT. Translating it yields CASRKGFRSNQPQHF.

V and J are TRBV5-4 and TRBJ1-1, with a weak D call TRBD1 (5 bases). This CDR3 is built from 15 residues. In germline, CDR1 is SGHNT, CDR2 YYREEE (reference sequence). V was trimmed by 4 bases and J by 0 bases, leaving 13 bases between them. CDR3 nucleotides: TGTGCCAGCAGCGATCGACAGAGTGTGAACACTGAAGCTTTCTTT. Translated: CASSDRQSVNTEAFF.

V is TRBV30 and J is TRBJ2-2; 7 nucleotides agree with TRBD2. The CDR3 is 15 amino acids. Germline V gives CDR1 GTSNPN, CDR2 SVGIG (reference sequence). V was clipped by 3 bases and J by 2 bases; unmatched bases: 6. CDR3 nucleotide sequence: TGTGCCTGGAGGAGACTAGCAGAAAACACCGGGGAGCTGTTTTTT. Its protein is CAWRRLAENTGELFF. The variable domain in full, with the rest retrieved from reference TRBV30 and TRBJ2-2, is SQTIHQWPATLVQPVGSPLSLECTVEGTSNPNLYWYRQAAGRGLQLLFYSVGIGQISSEVPQNLSASRPQDRQFILSSKKLLLSDSGFYLCAWRRLAENTGELFFGEGSRLTVL.

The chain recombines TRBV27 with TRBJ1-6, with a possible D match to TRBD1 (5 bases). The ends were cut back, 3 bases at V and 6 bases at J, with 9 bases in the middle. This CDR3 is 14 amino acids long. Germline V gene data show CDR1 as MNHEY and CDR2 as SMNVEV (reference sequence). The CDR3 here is CASSFRASNSPLHF. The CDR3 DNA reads TGTGCCAGCAGTTTCAGGGCCTCTAATTCACCCCTCCACTTT.

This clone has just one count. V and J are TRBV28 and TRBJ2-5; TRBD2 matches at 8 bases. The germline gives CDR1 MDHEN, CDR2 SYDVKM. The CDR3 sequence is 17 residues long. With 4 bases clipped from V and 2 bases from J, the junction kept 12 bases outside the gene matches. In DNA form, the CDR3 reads TGTGCCAGCAGTTCTAATATCCGCGGGGGGAAACAAGAGACCCAGTACTTC. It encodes CASSSNIRGGKQETQYF.

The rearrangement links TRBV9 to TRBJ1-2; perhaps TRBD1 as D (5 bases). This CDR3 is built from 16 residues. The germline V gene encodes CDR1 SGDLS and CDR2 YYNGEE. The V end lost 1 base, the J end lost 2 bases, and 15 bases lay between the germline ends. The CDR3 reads CASSVYSGGSNYGYTF. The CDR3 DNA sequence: TGTGCCAGCAGCGTATACAGCGGGGGGTCAAACTATGGCTACACCTTC.

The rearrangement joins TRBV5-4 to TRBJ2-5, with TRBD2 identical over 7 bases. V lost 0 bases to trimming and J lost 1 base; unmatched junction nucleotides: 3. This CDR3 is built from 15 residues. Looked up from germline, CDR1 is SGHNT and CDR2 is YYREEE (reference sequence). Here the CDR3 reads CASSLELASQETQYF. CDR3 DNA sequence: TGTGCCAGCAGCTTGGAACTAGCGTCCCAAGAGACCCAGTACTTC.